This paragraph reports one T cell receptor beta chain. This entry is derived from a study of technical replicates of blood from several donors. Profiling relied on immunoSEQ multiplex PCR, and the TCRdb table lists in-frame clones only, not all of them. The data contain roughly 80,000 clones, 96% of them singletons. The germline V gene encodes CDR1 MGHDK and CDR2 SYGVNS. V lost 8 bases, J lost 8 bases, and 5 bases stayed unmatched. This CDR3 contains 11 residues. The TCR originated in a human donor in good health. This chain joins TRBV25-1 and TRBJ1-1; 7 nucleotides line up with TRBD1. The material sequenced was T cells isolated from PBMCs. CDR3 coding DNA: TGTGCCAGCCAGAGACAGGGAGAAGCTTTCTTT. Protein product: CASQRQGEAFF.